One and the same sample provided the 27 T cell receptor beta chains below, sequenced in a study of T cell responses to AZD1222 COVID-19 vaccine listed by TCRdb under 2021. Libraries came from the immunoSEQ multiplex PCR assay. This is the immuneACCESS table as TCRdb keeps it, with only in-frame sequences that have V and J called. A part of the clones is gone; compared with another copy, unresolved V genes explain less than half, and the rest is unexplained. In this sample the table shows some 64,000 clones, roughly 87% of which occur a single time. In total, the top ten clones hold approximately 15% of the sample. In the paper's terms, the time point label means: baseline before first vaccination. The sample in question was peripheral blood, obtained on day 0 of AZD1222 vaccination. Receptor source: an adult in good health.

The chain links TRBV6-4 to TRBJ2-1, with 8 positions matching TRBD2. This CDR3 contains 15 residues. With 4 bases clipped from V and 8 bases from J, the junction kept 10 bases outside the gene matches. Germline V gene sequence: CDR1 MRHNA, CDR2 SNTAGT. CDR3 DNA: TGTGCCAGCAGTGCCTTAGCGGGGTCCTCGGATGAGCAGTTCTTC. Protein: CASSALAGSSDEQFF.

The chain combines TRBV7-2 with TRBJ1-1; maybe TRBD1 (5 bases). The germline V gene encodes CDR1 SGHTA and CDR2 FQGNSA. V gave up 1 base and J gave up 7 bases, with 13 bases separating them. The CDR3 has 14 amino acids. CDR3 sequence reads: CASSLEQTALEAFF. The CDR3 DNA is TGTGCCAGCAGCTTAGAGCAGACAGCACTTGAAGCTTTCTTT.

The chain recombines TRBV7-8 with TRBJ1-3; perhaps TRBD1 as D (5 bases). This CDR3 region has 14 residues. Germline assignment: CDR1 SGHVS and CDR2 FQNEAQ. The V and J ends lost 1 base and 11 bases respectively, with 15 bases between them. CDR3 nucleotides: TGTGCCAGCAGCTTAGGCGGAGGGGTCTCTCCCATATATTTT. Translated: CASSLGGGVSPIYF. The entire variable domain, with the rest obtained from reference TRBV7-8 and TRBJ1-3, is as follows: GAGVSQSPRYKVAKRGQDVALRCDPISGHVSLFWYQQALGQGPEFLTYFQNEAQLDKSGLPSDRFFAERPEGSVSTLKIQRTQQEDSAVYLCASSLGGGVSPIYFGEGSWLTVV.

This rearrangement joins TRBV5-1 to TRBJ2-1, with TRBD2 identical over 9 bases. The length of the CDR3 is 14 residues. V shed 6 bases, J shed 13 bases, and the junction held 14 bases outside the gene matches. Germline CDR1 and CDR2: SGHRS and YFSETQ. The CDR3 nucleotides are TGCGCCAGCAACAGAGCGAGTAGCGGGAGTAACCAGTTCTTC. It codes for CASNRASSGSNQFF. Combining the CDR3 with reference TRBV5-1 and TRBJ2-1 gives the whole variable domain KAGVTQTPRYLIKTRGQQVTLSCSPISGHRSVSWYQQTPGQGLQFLFEYFSETQRNKGNFPGRFSGRQFSNSRSEMNVSTLELGDSALYLCASNRASSGSNQFFGPGTRLTVL.

This chain joins TRBV28 and TRBJ1-6, with a weak D call TRBD1 (5 bases). This CDR3 is built from 14 residues. Germline V gene sequence: CDR1 MDHEN, CDR2 SYDVKM. V was clipped by 7 bases and J by 7 bases, with 14 bases between them. CDR3 loop: CASKGPGGNSPLHF. The CDR3 DNA follows: TGTGCCAGCAAAGGCCCGGGGGGAAATTCACCCCTCCACTTT.

This sequence joins TRBV19 and TRBJ2-1, with D perhaps TRBD2 (6 bases). Trimming took 5 bases from V and 5 from J, leaving 22 bases between them. Germline values: CDR1 LNHDA, CDR2 SQIVND (reference sequence). The CDR3 spans 17 residues. The CDR3 reads CASSQPGLYRQHNEQFF. CDR3 DNA: TGTGCCAGTAGTCAGCCGGGACTCTATAGACAACACAATGAGCAGTTCTTC. The entire variable domain, with the rest obtained from reference TRBV19 and TRBJ2-1, is as follows: DGGITQSPKYLFRKEGQNVTLSCEQNLNHDAMYWYRQDPGQGLRLIYYSQIVNDFQKGDIAEGYSVSREKKESFPLTVTSAQKNPTAFYLCASSQPGLYRQHNEQFFGPGTRLTVL.

This clone has a handful of counts. The gene calls are TRBV7-8 and TRBJ1-5, with 8 bases identical to TRBD1. V trimming: 4 bases; J trimming: 3 bases; junction bases outside the gene matches: 11. The CDR3 loop spans 17 amino acids. Germline V gene sequence: CDR1 SGHVS, CDR2 FQNEAQ. The CDR3 DNA reads TGTGCCAGCAGCTCTTTCCCGGCAGGGGGCTACAATCAGCCCCAGCATTTT. This sequence encodes CASSSFPAGGYNQPQHF.

The CDR3 spells CASSEGQGSTKAFF. As DNA, the CDR3 is TGCGCCAGCAGTGAAGGTCAGGGGTCAACGAAAGCTTTCTTT. The chain couples TRBV10-1 to TRBJ1-1; perhaps TRBD1 as D (6 bases). This CDR3 comprises 14 residues. Germline V gene lookup returns CDR1 WNHNN and CDR2 SYGVQD (reference sequence). V dropped 3 bases and J dropped 9 bases, with 17 bases sitting between them.

CDR3 sequence reads: CASSSPGGQAGTGELFF. The CDR3 DNA reads TGTGCCAGCAGTTCTCCCGGAGGACAGGCGGGAACCGGGGAGCTGTTTTTT. The rearrangement links TRBV6-2 or TRBV6-3 to TRBJ2-2, with D perhaps matching TRBD1 (7 bases). Trimming removed 4 bases at V and 5 bases at J, with 20 bases between. There are 17 residues in the CDR3. CDR1 MNHEY and CDR2 SVGEGT come from the germline V gene.

This clone has just one count. The chain is built from TRBV3-1 (or the pseudogene TRBV3-2) and TRBJ1-2; D gene unclear. Trimming removed 3 bases at V and 5 bases at J, with 10 bases between. In germline, CDR1 is LGHDT, CDR2 YNNKEL (reference sequence). This CDR3 region has 13 residues. The CDR3 DNA sequence: TGTGCCAGCAGCCAGCGAGGGCCTTATGGCTACACCTTC. Translated: CASSQRGPYGYTF.

V usage is TRBV6-5 and J usage is TRBJ1-4, with D unclear. V gave up 4 bases and J gave up 5 bases, with 11 bases separating them. The CDR3 has 14 amino acids. Germline CDR1 and CDR2: MNHEY and SVGAGI. CDR3: CASSLGPVNEKLFF. The CDR3, as DNA: TGTGCCAGCAGTTTAGGGCCCGTGAATGAAAAACTGTTTTTT.

V is TRBV15 and J is TRBJ2-1; 9 bases agree with TRBD2. V shed 2 bases and J 0 bases; nucleotides not matched to a gene: 2. CDR1 is LNHNV, CDR2 YYDKDF, per germline (reference sequence). The CDR3 runs 16 residues. The DNA of the CDR3 is TGTGCCACCAGCAGACTAGCGGGGAGCTCCTACAATGAGCAGTTCTTC. Translated, it gives CATSRLAGSSYNEQFF. Combining the CDR3 with reference TRBV15 and TRBJ2-1 gives the whole variable domain DAMVIQNPRYQVTQFGKPVTLSCSQTLNHNVMYWYQQKSSQAPKLLFHYYDKDFNNEADTPDNFQSRRPNTSFCFLDIRSPGLGDTAMYLCATSRLAGSSYNEQFFGPGTRLTVL.

This clone was observed a single time. The rearrangement links TRBV27 to TRBJ1-2; 7 nucleotides line up with TRBD1. CDR1 MNHEY and CDR2 SMNVEV come from the germline V gene (reference sequence). With V trimmed by 5 bases and J by 4 bases, 16 bases remained unmatched. This CDR3 region has 17 residues. Here the CDR3 reads CASSPRDREIYRYGYTF. CDR3 DNA: TGTGCCAGCAGTCCCCGGGACAGAGAAATTTATCGCTATGGCTACACCTTC.

The CDR3 is CASSQGGLVFF. The CDR3 DNA sequence: TGTGCCAGCAGCCAAGGAGGACTAGTTTTCTTC. The chain uses TRBV3-1 (or the pseudogene TRBV3-2) and TRBJ2-1; 7 positions match TRBD2. Germline CDR1 and CDR2: LGHDT and YNNKEL (reference sequence). V gave up 1 base and J gave up 16 bases; unmatched junction bases: 4. The CDR3 length is 11 residues.

The chain combines TRBV28 with TRBJ1-2; D may be TRBD1 (5 bases). V was shortened by 3 bases and J by 8 bases, with 16 bases between the two germline ends. Germline assignment: CDR1 MDHEN and CDR2 SYDVKM. This CDR3 has 14 amino acids. The DNA for the CDR3 is TGTGCCAGCAGTTTCCCGTGGGGGAGAGAAGGCTACACCTTC. Amino acid sequence: CASSFPWGREGYTF.

The chain uses TRBV5-6 and TRBJ1-6, with TRBD1 as a possible D gene (5 bases). With 0 bases removed from V and 4 bases from J, the gap between germline ends came to 8 bases. From germline, CDR1 is SGHDT and CDR2 YYEEEE. The CDR3 loop spans 15 amino acids. The CDR3 sequence is CASSLEGLYNSPLHF. For the CDR3, the DNA is TGTGCCAGCAGCTTGGAGGGACTTTATAATTCACCCCTCCACTTT.

The rearrangement uses TRBV7-3 and TRBJ2-3, with D perhaps TRBD2 (6 bases). The CDR3 spans 16 residues. V was clipped by 0 bases and J by 2 bases, with 12 bases between them. CDR1 is SGHTA, CDR2 FQGTGA, per germline. The CDR3 loop is CASSLTGGAITDTQYF. The CDR3, as DNA: TGTGCCAGCAGCTTAACGGGCGGGGCCATCACAGATACGCAGTATTTT.

CDR3 sequence (DNA): TGTGCCAGCAGCTTAGAATACAGGGATCGTTCACCCCTCCACTTT. This encodes CASSLEYRDRSPLHF. The chain recombines TRBV7-8 with TRBJ1-6; possibly TRBD1 for D (6 bases). Germline V CDR1 and CDR2: SGHVS, FQNEAQ. The CDR3 contains 15 residues. The ends were cut back, 1 base at V and 9 bases at J, with 13 bases in the middle.

The rearrangement uses TRBV7-2 and TRBJ1-1; perhaps TRBD1 as D (5 bases). The V gene lost 2 bases and the J gene lost 3 bases, with 10 bases spanning the gap. CDR3 size: 14 residues. CDR1 and CDR2 from the germline V gene are SGHTA and FQGNSA. In DNA, the CDR3 is TGTGCCAGCAGCTTATTCCGGGGGGACACTGAAGCTTTCTTT. This encodes CASSLFRGDTEAFF. Filled out from reference TRBV7-2 and TRBJ1-1, the complete variable domain reads GAGVSQSPSNKVTEKGKDVELRCDPISGHTALYWYRQSLGQGLEFLIYFQGNSAPDKSGLPSDRFSAERTGGSVSTLTIQRTQQEDSAVYLCASSLFRGDTEAFFGQGTRLTVV.

This CDR3 is CASSSLGLGAFF. The CDR3 region has the DNA TGTGCCAGCAGTTCCCTCGGGCTGGGGGCTTTCTTT. The chain has TRBV12-3 or TRBV12-4 and TRBJ1-1; D gene ambiguous. The CDR3 contains 12 residues. V was cut by 4 bases and J by 11 bases, with 14 bases left in between.

Comment on this clone: Different DNA sequences within this sample yield the same CDR3. The CDR3: CASSLGGLAYEQYF. CDR3 sequence (DNA): TGTGCCAGCAGCTTAGGGGGGCTCGCCTACGAGCAGTACTTC. The chain carries TRBV7-9 and TRBJ2-7, with D tentatively TRBD1 (6 bases). CDR1 is SEHNR, CDR2 FQNEAQ, per germline (reference sequence). Trimming shortened V by 1 base and J by 2 bases, and 9 bases separated the two germline ends. The CDR3 runs to 14 residues.

The CDR3 region is CASRGMGQGGYGYTF. CDR3 in DNA: TGTGCCAGCCGAGGGATGGGACAGGGAGGTTATGGCTACACCTTC. The gene calls are TRBV28 and TRBJ1-2; 9 bases line up with TRBD1. V was clipped by 8 bases and J by 5 bases; unmatched bases: 12. Germline CDR1 MDHEN, CDR2 SYDVKM. This CDR3 spans 15 amino acids.

The chain recombines TRBV19 with TRBJ1-1; no clear D. The CDR3 spans 15 residues. CDR1 is LNHDA, CDR2 SQIVND, per germline (reference sequence). The V gene lost 1 base and the J gene lost 0 bases, with 9 bases spanning the gap. For the CDR3, the DNA is TGTGCCAGTAGTATAGTTCCGGGCATGAACACTGAAGCTTTCTTT. Its protein product is CASSIVPGMNTEAFF. Full variable domain (missing parts from reference TRBV19 and TRBJ1-1): DGGITQSPKYLFRKEGQNVTLSCEQNLNHDAMYWYRQDPGQGLRLIYYSQIVNDFQKGDIAEGYSVSREKKESFPLTVTSAQKNPTAFYLCASSIVPGMNTEAFFGQGTRLTVV.

The CDR3 DNA sequence: TGTGCCAGCAGCCAAGATCGCCAGGATGCTAACTATGGCTACACCTTC. This codes for CASSQDRQDANYGYTF. V and J are TRBV4-2 and TRBJ1-2; no clear D. V was trimmed by 0 bases and J by 0 bases, leaving 11 bases between them. Germline V gives CDR1 LGHNA, CDR2 YNFKEQ. This CDR3 has 16 amino acids.

The chain combines TRBV3-1 (or the pseudogene TRBV3-2) with TRBJ2-1; D call uncertain. In germline, CDR1 is LGHDT, CDR2 YNNKEL (reference sequence). V was clipped by 2 bases and J by 8 bases, with 10 bases between them. The CDR3 totals 13 residues. The DNA for the CDR3 is TGTGCCAGCAGCCAAAAAGGACGGGATGAGCAGTTCTTC. Residues: CASSQKGRDEQFF.

This rearrangement joins TRBV5-1 to TRBJ2-7, with 13 bases that match TRBD2. This CDR3 region has 15 residues. Germline CDR1 SGHRS, CDR2 YFSETQ. V trimming: 2 bases; J trimming: 4 bases; junction bases outside the gene matches: 3. CDR3 nucleotides: TGCGCCAGCAGCTTAACTAGCGGGGGGGCATACGAGCAGTACTTC. Amino acids: CASSLTSGGAYEQYF. Variable domain in full (rest from reference TRBV5-1 and TRBJ2-7): KAGVTQTPRYLIKTRGQQVTLSCSPISGHRSVSWYQQTPGQGLQFLFEYFSETQRNKGNFPGRFSGRQFSNSRSEMNVSTLELGDSALYLCASSLTSGGAYEQYFGPGTRLTVT.

This chain connects TRBV29-1 to TRBJ1-1; D possibly corresponds to TRBD1 (5 bases). The germline V gene encodes CDR1 SQVTM and CDR2 ANQGSEA. The CDR3 has 14 amino acids. The V gene lost 3 bases and the J gene lost 5 bases, with 16 bases spanning the gap. Written as DNA, the CDR3 is TGCAGCGTTGATAGGGACCGTGGAAGGACTGAAGCTTTCTTT. It yields the protein CSVDRDRGRTEAFF.